The 9 T cell receptor beta chains below were found in one sample sequenced in a study of read filtering for tumor transcriptome and immune sequencing. The library was built from about 0.4 ug RNA with molecular barcoded adaptors for alpha/delta and beta/gamma chains. TCRdb ran MiXCR on the reads and lists one entry per CDR3 protein. The table lists roughly 60,000 distinct CDR3 sequences, 20% to 25% of them singletons. Sequencing input: a population of CD138-negative cells sorted from bone marrow. These receptors originate from a donor aged 40 or older with multiple myeloma.

Many counts were recorded for this clonotype. This chain joins TRBV18 and TRBJ1-5, with D perhaps matching TRBD1 (5 bases). The CDR3 is 13 amino acids. CDR1 is KGHSH and CDR2 is LQKENI in the germline V gene. Trimming stripped 5 bases from V and 5 bases from J, with 10 bases between. The CDR3 protein is CASSGGADQPQHF. The CDR3 bases are TGTGCCAGCTCAGGAGGGGCAGATCAGCCCCAGCATTTT.

This clonotype was detected only a few times. This sequence joins TRBV5-4 and TRBJ2-7; TRBD2 might be the D (5 bases). In germline, CDR1 is SGHNT, CDR2 YYREEE (reference sequence). This CDR3 spans 13 amino acids. V lost 0 bases and J 4 bases, leaving 8 bases between the germline ends. For the CDR3, the DNA is TGTGCCAGCAGCTTGGGAATAGCGTACGAGCAGTACTTC. It codes for CASSLGIAYEQYF.

In the case of this clonotype: This clone may be a read error of a much larger clone one base away. V and J are TRBV29-1 and TRBJ2-3; the match to TRBD1 covers 9 bases. Germline lookup yields CDR1 SQVTM and CDR2 ANQGSEA. The CDR3 loop spans 15 amino acids. J was trimmed by 3 bases and V by 4 bases; bases with no gene match: 8. In nucleotides, the CDR3 is TGCAGCGTTGGTTCTACAGGGGGCGTGACAGATACGCAGTATTTT. As protein: CSVGSTGGVTDTQYF.

This clonotype was recorded at least ten times. The chain links TRBV20-1 to TRBJ1-1, with D unclear. Trimming removed 5 bases at V and 5 bases at J, with 18 bases between. CDR3 length equals 14 residues. Germline lookup yields CDR1 DFQATT and CDR2 SNEGSKA (reference sequence). The CDR3 protein is CSALAGHKRTEAFF. The CDR3 DNA follows: TGCAGTGCTCTTGCGGGTCACAAGAGGACTGAAGCTTTCTTT.

This clonotype was detected ten times or more. J is TRBJ2-5 and V is TRBV14; D uncertain. This CDR3 is built from 13 residues. Germline V gives CDR1 SGHDN, CDR2 FVKESK. V gave up 8 bases and J gave up 2 bases, with 12 bases separating them. The CDR3 DNA is TGTGCCAGCGCGAACGCCGCTCAAGAGACCCAGTACTTC. Amino acid sequence: CASANAAQETQYF.

The chain has TRBV7-9 and TRBJ2-4; TRBD2 matches at 10 bases. J was trimmed by 2 bases and V by 5 bases; bases with no gene match: 15. Germline V gene lookup returns CDR1 SEHNR and CDR2 FQNEAQ (reference sequence). This CDR3 is built from 19 residues. CDR3 in DNA: TGTGCCAGCAGCCCCCAGGGCTCTAGCGGGAGTCGGTCCAAAAACATTCAGTACTTC. This encodes CASSPQGSSGSRSKNIQYF.

This clonotype came up many times. This rearrangement joins TRBV29-1 to TRBJ1-1, with 9 bases aligning to TRBD1. There are 13 residues in the CDR3. Germline lookup yields CDR1 SQVTM and CDR2 ANQGSEA. With V trimmed by 6 bases and J by 5 bases, 7 bases remained unmatched. This chain's CDR3 is CSVQGQGGTEAFF. As DNA, the CDR3 is TGCAGCGTCCAGGGACAGGGAGGGACTGAAGCTTTCTTT.

This clonotype was counted at least ten times. The V gene is TRBV20-1, the J gene TRBJ1-4; D gene unclear. Germline-derived CDR1 and CDR2 are DFQATT and SNEGSKA (reference sequence). The CDR3 extends over 11 amino acids. Trimming took off 4 bases at V and 5 bases at J, with 5 bases between the two ends. CDR3 region: CSAKGNEKLFF. The CDR3 DNA reads TGCAGTGCTAAAGGGAATGAAAAACTGTTTTTT.

The genes are TRBV3-1 and TRBJ2-1; D is unclear. This CDR3 is built from 16 residues. V shed 0 bases and J shed 0 bases, with 9 bases lying between them. CDR1 LGHDT and CDR2 YNNKEL come from the germline V gene (reference sequence). The CDR3 coding sequence is TGTGCCAGCAGCCAAGATAGCTGGAGCTCCTACAATGAGCAGTTCTTC. It yields the protein CASSQDSWSSYNEQFF.